The subject of this entry is one T cell receptor beta chain. The antigen is not known. The junction shows a germline mismatch at one end, possibly a read error. The template was RNA from unsorted bulk tissue. Newly diagnosed lung cancer patients had thoracic surgery in China, August–November 2014, without prior chemotherapy. The germline V gene encodes CDR1 MDHEN and CDR2 SYDVKM. The CDR3 is made up of 15 amino acids. A modified ARM-PCR protocol with three rounds of nested PCR amplified TCRbeta. TCRdb reprocessed the multiplex PCR reads with MiXCR, giving one entry per CDR3 protein. The sample has just over 200,000 distinct CDR3 sequences, 60% to 85% seen once. This sample is drawn from a study of tumor and adjacent non-tumor tissue in lung cancer. About the study: There were 12 adenocarcinoma, a couple of squamous cell carcinoma and 1 small cell lung cancer cases.

The study's findings and limits: Higher tumor TCR diversity was associated with shorter survival.

Sequencing was carried out using lung tumor tissue. The clonotype originates from a man aged 55 to 69 with non-small cell lung cancer. The chain carries TRBV28 and TRBJ1-4; D uncertain. CDR3 sequence reads: CPSSLSVSTNEKLFF. The CDR3 DNA reads as TGTCCCAGCAGTTTGTCCGTATCCACTAATGAAAAACTGTTTTTT. Full variable domain (rest looked up from reference TRBV28 and TRBJ1-4): DVKVTQSSRYLVKRTGEKVFLECVQDMDHENMFWYRQDPGLGLRLIYFSYDVKMKEKGDIPEGYSVSREKKERFSLILESASTNQTSMYLCPSSLSVSTNEKLFFGSGTQLSVL.